The T cell receptor (beta chain) described here comes from a study of technical replicates of blood from a handful of donors. CDR3 size: 14 residues. From germline, CDR1 is SGHDN and CDR2 FVKESK. J gave up 1 base and V 6 bases, and 5 bases lay outside the gene matches. Sequenced by immunoSEQ multiplex PCR; TCRdb stores in-frame clones only, minus some. The sample comprises about 75,000 clones, nearly 98% of which are singletons, and about 0.27% rests with the top ten. The sequencing input was T cells isolated from PBMCs. V is TRBV14 and J is TRBJ1-1; 7 nucleotides agree with TRBD1. The source of this sequence is a human donor in good health. CDR3 sequence: CASRKGQWNTEAFF. The CDR3 bases are TGTGCCAGCAGGAAGGGACAGTGGAACACTGAAGCTTTCTTT. Full variable domain (missing parts from reference TRBV14 and TRBJ1-1): EAGVTQFPSHSVIEKGQTVTLRCDPISGHDNLYWYRRVMGKEIKFLLHFVKESKQDESGMPNNRFLAERTGGTYSTLKVQPAELEDSGVYFCASRKGQWNTEAFFGQGTRLTVV.